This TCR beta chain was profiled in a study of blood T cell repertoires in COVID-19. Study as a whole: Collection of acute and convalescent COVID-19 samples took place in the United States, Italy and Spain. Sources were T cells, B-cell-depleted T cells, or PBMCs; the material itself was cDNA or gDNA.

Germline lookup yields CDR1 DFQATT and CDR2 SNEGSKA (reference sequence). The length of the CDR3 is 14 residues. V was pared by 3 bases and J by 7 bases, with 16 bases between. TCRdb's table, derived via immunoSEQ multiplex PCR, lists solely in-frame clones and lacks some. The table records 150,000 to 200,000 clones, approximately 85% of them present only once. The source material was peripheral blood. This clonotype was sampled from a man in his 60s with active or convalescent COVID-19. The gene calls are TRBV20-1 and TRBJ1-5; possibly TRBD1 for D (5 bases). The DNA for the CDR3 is TGCAGTGCTAGTTTAGGGGAAAGTGGGCAGCCCCAGCATTTT. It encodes CSASLGESGQPQHF.